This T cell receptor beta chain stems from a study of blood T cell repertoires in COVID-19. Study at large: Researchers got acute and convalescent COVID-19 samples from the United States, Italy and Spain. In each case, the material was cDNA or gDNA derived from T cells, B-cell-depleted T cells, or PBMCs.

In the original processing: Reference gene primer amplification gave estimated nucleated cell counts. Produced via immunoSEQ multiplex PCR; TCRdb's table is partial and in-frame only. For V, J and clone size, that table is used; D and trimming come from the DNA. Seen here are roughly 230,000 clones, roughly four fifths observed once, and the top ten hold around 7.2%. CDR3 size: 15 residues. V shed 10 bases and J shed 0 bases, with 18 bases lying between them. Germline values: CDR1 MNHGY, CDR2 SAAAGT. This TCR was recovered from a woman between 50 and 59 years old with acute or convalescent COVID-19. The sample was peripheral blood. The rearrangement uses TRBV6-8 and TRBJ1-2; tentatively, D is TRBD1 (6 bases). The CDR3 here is CANIRRGQPNYGYTF. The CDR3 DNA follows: TGTGCCAACATCCGGCGTGGACAGCCTAACTATGGCTACACCTTC.